A selection of T cell receptor beta chains follows, all from one sample in a study of blood T cell repertoires in COVID-19. TCRdb's copy holds only in-frame clones and misses some; the assay was immunoSEQ multiplex PCR. The table records 120,000 or so clones, roughly 78% of them present only once. Input material: peripheral blood. These receptors were obtained from a man aged 60-69 years with active or convalescent COVID-19. Both conserved end residues are part of each CDR3. Fields, in order: J gene, D gene, V gene, clone size, CDR3 DNA, CDR3 protein. D genes are given only for firm matches. Only some rows state a clone size, as once, few, many or a class for expanded clones.

J gene: TRBJ2-7
D gene: -
V gene: TRBV14
clone size: few
CDR3 DNA: TGTGCCAGCAGCCCCCGGACAGAAACCTACGAGCAGTACTTC
CDR3 protein: CASSPRTETYEQYF

J gene: TRBJ2-1
D gene: TRBD2
V gene: TRBV29-1
clone size: -
CDR3 DNA: TGCAGCGTCCAGATAGGGACTAGCACCTACAATGAGCAGTTCTTC
CDR3 protein: CSVQIGTSTYNEQFF

J gene: TRBJ2-1
D gene: -
V gene: TRBV2
clone size: -
CDR3 DNA: TGTGCCAGCAGGGTTCTAGGGAGTCCCGTCCGAAGTGAGCAGTTCTTC
CDR3 protein: CASRVLGSPVRSEQFF

J gene: TRBJ2-2
D gene: TRBD2
V gene: TRBV5-4
clone size: -
CDR3 DNA: TGTGCCAGCAGCTCGGGGACTAGCGGGAGGAGCACCGGGGAGCTGTTTTTT
CDR3 protein: CASSSGTSGRSTGELFF

J gene: TRBJ2-4
D gene: -
V gene: TRBV6-5
clone size: -
CDR3 DNA: TGTGCCAGCAGTTACGGTCAGGGATCAAGATCGAACATTCAGTACTTC
CDR3 protein: CASSYGQGSRSNIQYF

J gene: TRBJ2-4
D gene: TRBD1
V gene: TRBV18
clone size: -
CDR3 DNA: TGTGCCAGCTCTCCCGACCCACAGGGGGGAAACATTCAGTACTTC
CDR3 protein: CASSPDPQGGNIQYF

J gene: TRBJ2-3
D gene: -
V gene: TRBV6-1
clone size: -
CDR3 DNA: TGTGCCTGCCAAACAGGGAGCACAGATACGCAGTATTTT
CDR3 protein: CACQTGSTDTQYF

J gene: TRBJ1-6
D gene: TRBD1
V gene: TRBV23-1
clone size: -
CDR3 DNA: TGCGCCAGCAAGGAACGGACAGGTCGGCTCCGCTCCTATAATTCACCCCTCCACTTT
CDR3 protein: CASKERTGRLRSYNSPLHF

J gene: TRBJ2-1
D gene: -
V gene: TRBV28
clone size: -
CDR3 DNA: TGTGCCAGCAGTTTTTCCCCTGGACAGCAATCCTACAATGAGCAGTTCTTC
CDR3 protein: CASSFSPGQQSYNEQFF

J gene: TRBJ2-2
D gene: TRBD1
V gene: TRBV10-3
clone size: -
CDR3 DNA: TGTGCCATCAGTGAGGAAGGGGGCGCTAACACCGGGGAGCTGTTTTTT
CDR3 protein: CAISEEGGANTGELFF

J gene: TRBJ2-5
D gene: TRBD2
V gene: TRBV19
clone size: -
CDR3 DNA: TGTGCCAGTAGTATCGGACTAGAGATAGAGACCCAGTACTTC
CDR3 protein: CASSIGLEIETQYF

J gene: TRBJ2-5
D gene: -
V gene: TRBV19
clone size: few
CDR3 DNA: TGTGCCAGCTCAGCGGACAGAGAAGAGACCCAGTACTTC
CDR3 protein: CASSADREETQYF

J gene: TRBJ1-3
D gene: -
V gene: TRBV6-5
clone size: -
CDR3 DNA: TGTGCCAGCAGTTCCCCCGGGGGGGGAAACACCATATATTTT
CDR3 protein: CASSSPGGGNTIYF

J gene: TRBJ2-5
D gene: -
V gene: TRBV6-2/TRBV6-3
clone size: -
CDR3 DNA: TGTGCCAGCAGCCCCTCTCCGGGGAGAGAGACCCAGTACTTC
CDR3 protein: CASSPSPGRETQYF

J gene: TRBJ2-1
D gene: -
V gene: TRBV5-1
clone size: -
CDR3 DNA: TGCGCCAGCAGCTCTGGCCAGGGGTACAATGAGCAGTTCTTC
CDR3 protein: CASSSGQGYNEQFF

J gene: TRBJ1-5
D gene: TRBD1
V gene: TRBV28
clone size: -
CDR3 DNA: TGTGCCAGCAGTTTCCCCGGGACAGGGGGCGTTAGGAGCAATCAGCCCCAGCATTTT
CDR3 protein: CASSFPGTGGVRSNQPQHF

J gene: TRBJ1-4
D gene: -
V gene: TRBV24-1
clone size: -
CDR3 DNA: TGTGCCACCAGTGCTCCCGACAGGACTGGGAATGAAAAACTGTTTTTT
CDR3 protein: CATSAPDRTGNEKLFF

J gene: TRBJ2-7
D gene: -
V gene: TRBV11-2
clone size: -
CDR3 DNA: TGTGCCAGCAGCCCCCAACCAGGGGCTACCTACGAGCAGTACTTC
CDR3 protein: CASSPQPGATYEQYF

J gene: TRBJ1-1
D gene: -
V gene: TRBV24-1
clone size: -
CDR3 DNA: TGTGCCACCAGGCTATACTCTTCGGGACAACCTATGAACACTGAAGCTTTCTTT
CDR3 protein: CATRLYSSGQPMNTEAFF

J gene: TRBJ2-5
D gene: TRBD2
V gene: TRBV18
clone size: -
CDR3 DNA: TGTGCCAGCTCACCACTGGCGGGAGGACTAGAGACCCAGTACTTC
CDR3 protein: CASSPLAGGLETQYF

J gene: TRBJ1-2
D gene: -
V gene: TRBV7-2
clone size: once
CDR3 DNA: TGTGCCAGCAGCTCCCCCCTCTATGGCTACACCTTC
CDR3 protein: CASSSPLYGYTF

J gene: TRBJ1-2
D gene: -
V gene: TRBV9
clone size: -
CDR3 DNA: TGTGCCAGCAGCCCCGAGGACAGAAACTATGGCTACACCTTC
CDR3 protein: CASSPEDRNYGYTF

J gene: TRBJ1-1
D gene: -
V gene: TRBV25-1
clone size: -
CDR3 DNA: TGTGCCAGCAGTGAATTCGGGCAGGGTGGTCTAACTGAAGCTTTCTTT
CDR3 protein: CASSEFGQGGLTEAFF

J gene: TRBJ2-7
D gene: TRBD2
V gene: TRBV7-9
clone size: few
CDR3 DNA: TGTGCCAGCAGCTTGACCGGGACTAGCGGTACCTACGAGCAGTACTTC
CDR3 protein: CASSLTGTSGTYEQYF

J gene: TRBJ2-3
D gene: TRBD2
V gene: TRBV28
clone size: -
CDR3 DNA: TGTGCCAGCAGTCCCCCAGCGGGAGGGCCAGATACGCAGTATTTT
CDR3 protein: CASSPPAGGPDTQYF

J gene: TRBJ2-1
D gene: -
V gene: TRBV5-1
clone size: few
CDR3 DNA: TGCGCCAGCAGCGCTGACAGTAGCTCCTACAATGAGCAGTTCTTC
CDR3 protein: CASSADSSSYNEQFF

J gene: TRBJ1-1
D gene: -
V gene: TRBV5-6
clone size: -
CDR3 DNA: TGTGCCAGCAGCTTAAGCGGGGAAGCTTTCTTT
CDR3 protein: CASSLSGEAFF

J gene: TRBJ1-5
D gene: -
V gene: TRBV9
clone size: -
CDR3 DNA: TGTGCCAGCAGCGTAGAAGCCACTCCGAATCAGCCCCAGCATTTT
CDR3 protein: CASSVEATPNQPQHF

J gene: TRBJ1-2
D gene: -
V gene: TRBV4-1
clone size: -
CDR3 DNA: TGCGCCAGCAGCCAAGTGCAGGGGCTCGGCTACACCTTC
CDR3 protein: CASSQVQGLGYTF

J gene: TRBJ1-1
D gene: -
V gene: TRBV29-1
clone size: few
CDR3 DNA: TGCAGCTCCAACAGAGACCGGGAAGCTTTCTTT
CDR3 protein: CSSNRDREAFF

J gene: TRBJ1-1
D gene: TRBD1
V gene: TRBV10-2
clone size: -
CDR3 DNA: TGCGCCAGCAGTGAGTGGGCCTCAGTTACAGGGGGCCGGGACACTGAAGCTTTCTTT
CDR3 protein: CASSEWASVTGGRDTEAFF

J gene: TRBJ2-1
D gene: -
V gene: TRBV5-5
clone size: -
CDR3 DNA: TGTGCCAGCAGCTTGGTACAGGGAAATGAGCAGTTCTTC
CDR3 protein: CASSLVQGNEQFF

J gene: TRBJ2-7
D gene: TRBD2
V gene: TRBV27
clone size: -
CDR3 DNA: TGTGCCAGCAGCCCTTCCCTAGCGGGAGCCGCCTACGAGCAGTACTTC
CDR3 protein: CASSPSLAGAAYEQYF

J gene: TRBJ1-3
D gene: TRBD1
V gene: TRBV5-1
clone size: -
CDR3 DNA: TGCGCCAGCAGCCTCGGGAGACAGGGCTACTCTGGAAACACCATATATTTT
CDR3 protein: CASSLGRQGYSGNTIYF

J gene: TRBJ2-3
D gene: TRBD1
V gene: TRBV11-1
clone size: -
CDR3 DNA: TGTGCCAGCAGCTTAGTATCGGGACAGCAGTGGGATACGCAGTATTTT
CDR3 protein: CASSLVSGQQWDTQYF